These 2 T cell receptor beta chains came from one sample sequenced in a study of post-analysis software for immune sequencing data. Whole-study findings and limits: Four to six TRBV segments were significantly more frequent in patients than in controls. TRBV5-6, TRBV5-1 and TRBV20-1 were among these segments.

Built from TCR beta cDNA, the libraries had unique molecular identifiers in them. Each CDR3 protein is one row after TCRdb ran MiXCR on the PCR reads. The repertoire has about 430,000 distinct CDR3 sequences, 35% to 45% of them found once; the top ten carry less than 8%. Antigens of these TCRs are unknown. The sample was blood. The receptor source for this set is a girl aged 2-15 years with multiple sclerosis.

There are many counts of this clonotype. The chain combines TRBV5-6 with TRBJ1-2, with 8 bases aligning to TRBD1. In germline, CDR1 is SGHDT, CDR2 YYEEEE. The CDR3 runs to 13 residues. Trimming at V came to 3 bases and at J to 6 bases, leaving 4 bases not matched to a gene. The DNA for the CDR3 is TGTGCCAGCAGCTCCGGACAGGGTGATGGCTACACCTTC. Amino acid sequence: CASSSGQGDGYTF. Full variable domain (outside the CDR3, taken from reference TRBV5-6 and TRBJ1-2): DAGVTQSPTHLIKTRGQQVTLRCSPKSGHDTVSWYQQALGQGPQFIFQYYEEEERQRGNFPDRFSGHQFPNYSSELNVNALLLGDSALYLCASSSGQGDGYTFGSGTRLTVV.

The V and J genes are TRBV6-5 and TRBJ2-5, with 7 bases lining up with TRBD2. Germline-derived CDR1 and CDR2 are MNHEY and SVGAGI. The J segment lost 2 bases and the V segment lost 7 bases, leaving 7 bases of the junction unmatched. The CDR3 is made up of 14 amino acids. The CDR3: CASTPLAAQETQYF. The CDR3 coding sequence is TGTGCCAGCACTCCCCTAGCGGCTCAAGAGACCCAGTACTTC.